The 16 T cell receptor beta chains given below trace back to one sample, sequenced in a study of CD8 T cells in Susac syndrome. Random hexamers served to reverse transcribe roughly 0.5 to 1 ug RNA. TCRdb reprocessed the immunoSEQ multiplex PCR reads with MiXCR, giving one entry per CDR3 protein. The table shows 170,000 or so distinct CDR3 sequences, with roughly 94% occurring only once. The specimen was CD4+ T cells from PBMCs. These receptors all stem from a human donor with Susac syndrome.

This chain connects TRBV4-3 to TRBJ1-4; no clear D gene. The CDR3 sequence is 16 residues long. Germline V gives CDR1 LGHNA, CDR2 YSLEER. V was clipped by 0 bases and J by 6 bases, with 14 bases between them. CDR3 sequence reads: CASSQDLDPTDEKLFF. As DNA, the CDR3 is TGCGCCAGCAGCCAAGATCTTGACCCGACGGATGAAAAACTGTTTTTT.

The chain carries TRBV20-1 and TRBJ1-1; 7 bases are shared with TRBD1. V shed 5 bases and J 5 bases; nucleotides not matched to a gene: 2. The CDR3 extends over 11 amino acids. CDR1 DFQATT and CDR2 SNEGSKA come from the germline V gene (reference sequence). DNA of the CDR3: TGCAGTGCTCGGGACAGAACTGAAGCTTTCTTT. As protein: CSARDRTEAFF.

The V and J genes are TRBV12-3 or TRBV12-4 and TRBJ1-2; unclear D gene. V shed 6 bases and J shed 4 bases, with 18 bases lying between them. This CDR3 spans 15 amino acids. The CDR3 region is CASSLGPSSIYGYTF. CDR3 in DNA: TGTGCCAGCAGCCTGGGTCCAAGCTCGATCTATGGCTACACCTTC.

The V call is TRBV5-1, the J call TRBJ2-1; 8 bases agree with TRBD2. Germline CDR1 SGHRS, CDR2 YFSETQ. Germline trimming cut 4 bases from V and 3 bases from J; bases unmatched to any gene: 6. The CDR3 is made up of 15 amino acids. Here the CDR3 reads CASSPRLASYNEQFF. The CDR3 bases are TGCGCCAGCAGCCCACGACTAGCGAGCTACAATGAGCAGTTCTTC.

The genes are TRBV7-9 and TRBJ1-6; maybe TRBD1 (5 bases). Germline V lookup: CDR1 SEHNR, CDR2 FQNEAQ (reference sequence). The CDR3 loop spans 16 amino acids. Trimming removed 0 bases at V and 8 bases at J, with 14 bases between. DNA of the CDR3: TGTGCCAGCAGCTTAGCGGGACCGGACCTCGATTCACCCCTCCACTTT. This gives the protein CASSLAGPDLDSPLHF.

The V and J genes are TRBV7-9 and TRBJ2-1, with 10 bases aligning to TRBD2. There are 16 residues in the CDR3. With V trimmed by 3 bases and J by 0 bases, 2 bases remained unmatched. Looked up from germline, CDR1 is SEHNR and CDR2 is FQNEAQ (reference sequence). The CDR3 protein is CASSFSGRGSYNEQFF. Here the CDR3 DNA reads TGTGCCAGCAGCTTCAGCGGGAGGGGCTCCTACAATGAGCAGTTCTTC.

This chain links TRBV7-9 with TRBJ2-7; no definite D call. Deletions cut 8 bases from V and 3 bases from J, with 14 bases between. Germline V lookup: CDR1 SEHNR, CDR2 FQNEAQ (reference sequence). The CDR3 runs 13 residues. The CDR3 loop is CASSGRSLYEQYF. The CDR3 DNA is TGTGCCAGCTCAGGACGGTCCCTCTACGAGCAGTACTTC. Full variable domain (missing parts from reference TRBV7-9 and TRBJ2-7): DTGVSQNPRHKITKRGQNVTFRCDPISEHNRLYWYRQTLGQGPEFLTYFQNEAQLEKSRLLSDRFSAERPKGSFSTLEIQRTEQGDSAMYLCASSGRSLYEQYFGPGTRLTVT.

The chain employs TRBV20-1 and TRBJ1-1; 7 nucleotides line up with TRBD1. The CDR3 has 10 residues. The J segment lost 8 bases and the V segment lost 5 bases, leaving 2 bases of the junction unmatched. Germline CDR1 reads DFQATT; CDR2 reads SNEGSKA (reference sequence). Here the CDR3 reads CSARQGEAFF. The CDR3 coding sequence is TGCAGTGCTCGACAGGGAGAAGCTTTCTTT.

The V and J genes are TRBV5-1 and TRBJ1-1; a weak D match, TRBD1 (6 bases). Trimming removed 2 bases from V and 3 bases from J, with 11 bases in between. The CDR3 extends over 14 amino acids. Germline assignment: CDR1 SGHRS and CDR2 YFSETQ. CDR3 amino acids: CASSFLRGDTEAFF. The DNA for the CDR3 is TGCGCCAGCAGCTTTCTAAGGGGGGACACTGAAGCTTTCTTT.

V usage is TRBV7-2 and J usage is TRBJ2-3, with unresolved D. CDR1 and CDR2 from the germline V gene are SGHTA and FQGNSA. CDR3 size: 15 residues. Trimming took 5 bases from V and 2 from J, leaving 14 bases between them. The CDR3 sequence: CASSQTTPFTDTQYF. The CDR3 nucleotides read TGTGCCAGCAGCCAGACGACTCCCTTCACAGATACGCAGTATTTT.

As DNA, the CDR3 is TGTGCCAGTATGTCCTCAGTCGATCCGAGCTCTGGGGCCAACGTCCTGACTTTC. Translated: CASMSSVDPSSGANVLTF. The V call is TRBV19, the J call TRBJ2-6; D uncertain. Per germline, CDR1 LNHDA and CDR2 SQIVND (reference sequence). Trimming removed 7 bases at V and 0 bases at J, with 19 bases between. The length of the CDR3 is 18 residues.

The rearrangement joins TRBV20-1 to TRBJ1-2; D is ambiguous. CDR3 size: 15 residues. CDR1 is DFQATT, CDR2 SNEGSKA, per germline (reference sequence). V was trimmed by 1 base and J by 1 base, leaving 13 bases between them. The CDR3: CSARGWKENNYGYTF. The DNA of the CDR3 is TGCAGTGCTAGAGGTTGGAAGGAGAATAACTATGGCTACACCTTC.

The V gene is TRBV4-3, the J gene TRBJ2-1; 9 positions match TRBD2. The CDR3 has 17 residues. J gave up 4 bases and V 4 bases, and 11 bases lay outside the gene matches. CDR1 and CDR2 from the germline V gene are LGHNA and YSLEER. For the CDR3, the DNA is TGCGCCAGCAGCCCATTCTTAGCGGGAGCTGGATACAATGAGCAGTTCTTC. Amino acids: CASSPFLAGAGYNEQFF.

The chain combines TRBV28 with TRBJ2-7; D possibly matches TRBD1 or TRBD2 (7 bases each). CDR1 is MDHEN, CDR2 SYDVKM, per germline. Trimming cost V 4 bases and J 2 bases, with 15 bases left between them. The CDR3 sequence is 15 residues long. CDR3 DNA sequence: TGTGCCAGCAGTTGGGGGGGGACAGTCCCCTACGAGCAGTACTTC. Translated, it gives CASSWGGTVPYEQYF.

This chain connects TRBV7-9 to TRBJ1-4; the match to TRBD1 covers 12 bases. Germline V gene sequence: CDR1 SEHNR, CDR2 FQNEAQ (reference sequence). After removal of 4 bases from V and 2 bases from J, the junction contained 2 bases not matched to a gene. This CDR3 has 16 amino acids. The CDR3 bases are TGTGCCAGCAGCTCCGGGACAGGGGGCACTAATGAAAAACTGTTTTTT. Protein product: CASSSGTGGTNEKLFF.

The V call is TRBV2, the J call TRBJ1-5; D gene unclear. This CDR3 has 13 amino acids. Trimming pared 11 bases from V and 5 bases from J, leaving 16 bases between. Per germline, CDR1 SNHLY and CDR2 FYNNEI. CDR3 nucleotides: TGTGCCTGTGATTCGGAGGCCGATCAGCCCCAGCATTTT. Amino acid sequence: CACDSEADQPQHF.